This T cell receptor beta chain was retrieved from a study of control samples from healthy donors and cancer patients. This CDR3 comprises 16 residues. Germline-derived CDR1 and CDR2 are MGHDK and SYGVNS. The V and J ends lost 4 bases and 0 bases respectively, with 15 bases between them. TCRdb keeps only in-frame clones here, not all; method: immunoSEQ multiplex PCR. Among approximately 170,000 clones, roughly 90% were seen once, and the ten largest hold less than 0.75%. This receptor was taken from a young woman in good health. The chain carries TRBV25-1 and TRBJ2-5, with a tentative D call TRBD1 (5 bases). Sequencing was carried out using blood. The CDR3: CASSGDSREYQETQYF. DNA of the CDR3: TGTGCCAGCAGTGGTGACAGTCGCGAGTACCAAGAGACCCAGTACTTC.